This TCR beta chain was found in a study of blood T cell repertoires in COVID-19. Study-wide context: Whether acute or convalescent, the COVID-19 samples came from the United States, Italy and Spain. Sample material is recorded as cDNA or gDNA derived from T cells, B-cell-depleted T cells, or PBMCs.

In the original analysis: Reference gene primers were amplified, and this amplification served to estimate nucleated cell counts. Produced via immunoSEQ multiplex PCR; TCRdb's table is partial and in-frame only. The V and J calls and clone size were taken over from that table, and D and trimming were inferred from the DNA. Of over 35,000 clones listed, 86% are singletons. The CDR3 runs to 11 residues. Germline V gives CDR1 SEHNR, CDR2 FQNEAQ (reference sequence). V lost 2 bases and J 6 bases, leaving 5 bases between the germline ends. The V call is TRBV7-9, the J call TRBJ2-7; D gene unclear. The sequence came from a man aged 55 to 70 with active COVID-19. Material: peripheral blood. In nucleotides, the CDR3 is TGTGCCAGCAGCTTAAGTAGCGAGCAGTACTTC. Protein sequence: CASSLSSEQYF. Together with reference TRBV7-9 and TRBJ2-7, the CDR3 gives the full variable domain: DTGVSQNPRHKITKRGQNVTFRCDPISEHNRLYWYRQTLGQGPEFLTYFQNEAQLEKSRLLSDRFSAERPKGSFSTLEIQRTEQGDSAMYLCASSLSSEQYFGPGTRLTVT.